One and the same sample provided the 27 T cell receptor beta chains below, sequenced in a study of blood T cell repertoires in COVID-19. Here immunoSEQ multiplex PCR was the method, and the copy in TCRdb shows in-frame clones only, minus some. Among fewer than 65,000 clones listed, around 80% were seen once. Sequenced sample: peripheral blood. The receptors were gathered from a man in his sixties with acute or convalescent COVID-19.

The chain recombines TRBV2 with TRBJ2-2, with 12 bases identical to TRBD1. Germline V gene data show CDR1 as SNHLY and CDR2 as FYNNEI. The CDR3 runs 17 residues. With V trimmed by 9 bases and J by 7 bases, 15 bases remained unmatched. CDR3 protein: CASRRGQGANEGGELFF. The CDR3 coding sequence is TGTGCCAGTCGAAGGGGACAGGGGGCGAATGAAGGCGGGGAGCTGTTTTTT.

This chain links TRBV20-1 with TRBJ2-2, with D possibly TRBD1 on 5 matching bases. The CDR3 consists of 11 residues. Germline assignment: CDR1 DFQATT and CDR2 SNEGSKA (reference sequence). Trimming removed 6 bases from V and 7 bases from J, with 9 bases in between. DNA of the CDR3: TGCAGTGCGGGGCGCGGCGGGGAGCTGTTTTTT. It encodes CSAGRGGELFF.

The chain carries TRBV6-5 and TRBJ2-2, with D perhaps matching TRBD1 (5 bases). Trimming cost V 8 bases and J 4 bases, with 11 bases left between them. CDR3 length: 13 amino acids. Germline V gene lookup returns CDR1 MNHEY and CDR2 SVGAGI. Here the CDR3 reads CASQDRTTGELFF. The CDR3 coding sequence is TGTGCCAGCCAAGACAGAACCACCGGGGAGCTGTTTTTT.

This chain joins TRBV30 and TRBJ1-4; 8 positions agree with TRBD1. The V and J ends lost 5 bases and 4 bases, in that order; junction bases with no gene match: 3. The germline gives CDR1 GTSNPN, CDR2 SVGIG (reference sequence). The CDR3 has 13 residues. CDR3 sequence: CAWETGVNEKLFF. CDR3 nucleotide sequence: TGTGCCTGGGAGACAGGGGTTAATGAAAAACTGTTTTTT. The whole variable domain, filled in from reference TRBV30 and TRBJ1-4, reads SQTIHQWPATLVQPVGSPLSLECTVEGTSNPNLYWYRQAAGRGLQLLFYSVGIGQISSEVPQNLSASRPQDRQFILSSKKLLLSDSGFYLCAWETGVNEKLFFGSGTQLSVL.

J is TRBJ1-1 and V is TRBV7-8, with 7 bases that match TRBD1. This CDR3 region has 13 residues. V trimming: 2 bases; J trimming: 10 bases; junction bases outside the gene matches: 7. Germline CDR1 SGHVS, CDR2 FQNEAQ. CDR3 nucleotide sequence: TGTGCCAGCAGCTTAACGCCGACAGGGAGAGCTTTCTTT. Translated, it gives CASSLTPTGRAFF.

This clone has only a few counts. The chain employs TRBV6-5 and TRBJ1-5; TRBD1 matches 7 bases. This CDR3 is built from 15 residues. The germline CDR1 and CDR2 sequences are MNHEY and SVGAGI. J lost 1 base, V lost 6 bases, and 6 bases had no gene match. DNA for the CDR3: TGTGCCAGCAGGGGACAGCGTGCAAGCAATCAGCCCCAGCATTTT. It translates to CASRGQRASNQPQHF.

The CDR3: CASSRFSGTGVEQYF. The CDR3 DNA sequence: TGTGCCAGCAGCCGATTTAGCGGGACAGGGGTCGAGCAGTACTTC. The V gene is TRBV7-9, the J gene TRBJ2-7, with 10 positions matching TRBD1. Germline V CDR1 and CDR2: SEHNR, FQNEAQ (reference sequence). V shed 5 bases and J 6 bases; nucleotides not matched to a gene: 10. The CDR3 is 15 residues long.

J is TRBJ2-6 and V is TRBV5-8; the match to TRBD1 covers 7 bases. J gave up 0 bases and V 2 bases, and 8 bases lay outside the gene matches. Germline values: CDR1 SGHTS, CDR2 YDEGEE. CDR3 size: 18 residues. CDR3 region: CASSFQGTATSGANVLTF. CDR3 bases: TGTGCCAGCAGCTTTCAGGGGACAGCAACCTCTGGGGCCAACGTCCTGACTTTC.

CDR3 protein: CSVTRGRPGELFF. CDR3 coding DNA: TGCAGCGTTACTAGGGGGCGCCCCGGGGAGCTGTTTTTT. The chain links TRBV29-1 to TRBJ2-2; the match to TRBD1 covers 7 bases. Germline trimming cut 5 bases from V and 6 bases from J; bases unmatched to any gene: 6. This CDR3 has 13 residues. Per germline, CDR1 SQVTM and CDR2 ANQGSEA.

This rearrangement joins TRBV10-3 to TRBJ2-2; D might be TRBD2 (6 bases). Germline CDR1 reads ENHRY; CDR2 reads SYGVKD. This CDR3 has 16 residues. V dropped 4 bases and J dropped 6 bases, with 18 bases sitting between them. As DNA, the CDR3 is TGTGCCATCAGTGGGGGTTCATTTGGGGAGGCCGGGGAGCTGTTTTTT. Translated: CAISGGSFGEAGELFF.

This chain uses TRBV2 with TRBJ1-4; TRBD1 agrees at 7 bases. The CDR3 is 14 amino acids. The germline gives CDR1 SNHLY, CDR2 FYNNEI. Losses at the gene ends were 4 bases for V and 8 bases for J; bases not matched to a gene: 7. The CDR3 is CASSGGQPHEKLFF. CDR3 DNA sequence: TGTGCCAGCAGTGGGGGACAGCCCCACGAAAAACTGTTTTTT.

CDR3 nucleotides: TGTGCCACCAGTGATCTCGGGACAGGAACGTACAATGAGCAGTTCTTC. Its translation: CATSDLGTGTYNEQFF. The chain links TRBV24-1 to TRBJ2-1; TRBD1 aligns across 8 bases. V shed 3 bases, J shed 4 bases, and the junction held 7 bases outside the gene matches. CDR3 length: 16 residues. CDR1 and CDR2 from the germline V gene are KGHDR and SFDVKD.

The chain recombines TRBV11-2 with TRBJ1-2; no reliable D call. The CDR3 contains 14 residues. In germline, CDR1 is SGHAT, CDR2 FQNNGV. Trimming left V 0 bases short and J 4 bases short, with 9 bases between. CDR3 sequence (DNA): TGTGCCAGCAGCTTAGATCCCACTGTCTATGGCTACACCTTC. Translation: CASSLDPTVYGYTF.

The rearrangement joins TRBV29-1 to TRBJ2-5; possible D gene TRBD1, 5 bases. Germline V CDR1 and CDR2: SQVTM, ANQGSEA. The CDR3 sequence is 10 residues long. V gave up 7 bases and J gave up 12 bases, with 15 bases separating them. In DNA form, the CDR3 reads TGCAGCGCAAGTGACAGCCACGAGTACTTC. It translates to CSASDSHEYF. Drawing the rest from reference TRBV29-1 and TRBJ2-5, the complete variable domain is SAVISQKPSRDICQRGTSLTIQCQVDSQVTMMFWYRQQPGQSLTLIATANQGSEATYESGFVIDKFPISRPNLTFSTLTVSNMSPEDSSIYLCSASDSHEYFGPGTRLLVL.

The chain recombines TRBV5-1 with TRBJ2-3, with D perhaps TRBD2 (5 bases). The CDR3 length is 15 residues. V was shortened by 1 base and J by 4 bases, with 13 bases between the two germline ends. Germline assignment: CDR1 SGHRS and CDR2 YFSETQ. CDR3: CASSLTGVGSDTQYF. The DNA for the CDR3 is TGCGCCAGCAGCTTGACCGGGGTTGGGTCAGATACGCAGTATTTT.

There are a few counts of this clone. The chain links TRBV7-9 to TRBJ2-1, with TRBD2 identical over 11 bases. CDR3 length: 15 residues. CDR1 is SEHNR, CDR2 FQNEAQ, per germline (reference sequence). Trimming removed 6 bases from V and 9 bases from J; junction bases left unmatched: 10. CDR3 amino acids: CASSLPGLAVGEQFF. CDR3 coding DNA: TGTGCCAGCAGTTTGCCGGGACTAGCGGTAGGTGAGCAGTTCTTC.

The rearrangement uses TRBV6-5 and TRBJ1-1; D is unclear. The germline V gene encodes CDR1 MNHEY and CDR2 SVGAGI. With 2 bases removed from V and 11 bases from J, the gap between germline ends came to 15 bases. The CDR3 consists of 13 residues. CDR3 in amino acids: CASSYEGGRGAFF. Written as DNA, the CDR3 is TGTGCCAGCAGTTACGAAGGAGGGCGCGGGGCTTTCTTT.

This chain links TRBV19 with TRBJ2-1; 8 bases line up with TRBD2. The germline CDR1 and CDR2 sequences are LNHDA and SQIVND (reference sequence). Unmatched junction bases numbered 6, after V lost 3 bases and J lost 5 bases. The CDR3 length is 15 residues. The CDR3 loop reads CASSMERGFDNEQFF. The CDR3 region has the DNA TGTGCCAGTAGTATGGAGCGGGGGTTCGACAATGAGCAGTTCTTC. Complete variable domain (other parts from reference TRBV19 and TRBJ2-1): DGGITQSPKYLFRKEGQNVTLSCEQNLNHDAMYWYRQDPGQGLRLIYYSQIVNDFQKGDIAEGYSVSREKKESFPLTVTSAQKNPTAFYLCASSMERGFDNEQFFGPGTRLTVL.

The chain joins TRBV6-6 to TRBJ1-4; D not certain. This CDR3 is 14 amino acids long. V was clipped by 3 bases and J by 4 bases, with 9 bases between them. CDR1 and CDR2 (germline): MNHNY, SVGAGI (reference sequence). This CDR3 reads CASSYRSVNEKLFF. The CDR3, as DNA: TGTGCCAGCAGTTATAGGAGTGTTAATGAAAAACTGTTTTTT.

V is TRBV15 and J is TRBJ2-7, with D maybe TRBD1 (6 bases). The CDR3 extends over 14 amino acids. Looked up from germline, CDR1 is LNHNV and CDR2 is YYDKDF (reference sequence). Trimming removed 4 bases at V and 3 bases at J, with 13 bases between. As DNA, the CDR3 is TGTGCCACCAGCACGAGACAGGTAAACTACGAGCAGTACTTC. It specifies CATSTRQVNYEQYF.

This clone was recorded a few times. The chain couples TRBV15 to TRBJ1-5; TRBD1 is a possible D gene (5 bases). In germline, CDR1 is LNHNV, CDR2 YYDKDF (reference sequence). V lost 0 bases, J lost 5 bases, and 11 bases lay in between. This CDR3 has 15 amino acids. CDR3 in DNA: TGTGCCACCAGCAGAGACAGGGCTCCCGATCAGCCCCAGCATTTT. The encoded protein is CATSRDRAPDQPQHF.

This chain joins TRBV2 and TRBJ2-5, with TRBD2 matching over 11 bases. The V gene's germline CDR1 is SNHLY and CDR2 FYNNEI. This CDR3 region has 18 residues. Germline trimming cut 3 bases from V and 5 bases from J; bases unmatched to any gene: 14. In nucleotides, the CDR3 is TGTGCCAGCAGTGACCGCTCGTCCTTCCTAGCGGGGGGTGAGACCCAGTACTTC. Its translation: CASSDRSSFLAGGETQYF. The whole variable domain, remainder taken from reference TRBV2 and TRBJ2-5, is EPEVTQTPSHQVTQMGQEVILRCVPISNHLYFYWYRQILGQKVEFLVSFYNNEISEKSEIFDDQFSVERPDGSNFTLKIRSTKLEDSAMYFCASSDRSSFLAGGETQYFGPGTRLLVL.

The CDR3: CASSSGINYGYTF. The CDR3 DNA reads as TGCGCCAGCAGTTCCGGGATAAACTATGGCTACACCTTC. This chain joins TRBV5-1 and TRBJ1-2, with D hard to call. V was trimmed by 5 bases and J by 2 bases, leaving 10 bases between them. The CDR3 covers 13 residues. In germline, CDR1 is SGHRS, CDR2 YFSETQ.

The chain carries TRBV7-2 and TRBJ1-2; D may be TRBD1 (5 bases). Trimming removed 6 bases from V and 6 bases from J, with 11 bases in between. Germline CDR1 reads SGHTA; CDR2 reads FQGNSA. The CDR3 spans 12 residues. CDR3 in DNA: TGTGCCAGCAGTTCGACAGCTGATGGCTACACCTTC. Translating gives CASSSTADGYTF.

This chain connects TRBV6-2 or TRBV6-3 to TRBJ2-7; TRBD1 matches 10 bases. The V gene end was trimmed by 6 bases and the J gene end by 3 bases; junction bases not matched to a gene: 8. CDR1 and CDR2 from the germline V gene are MNHEY and SVGEGT. The length of the CDR3 is 15 residues. DNA of the CDR3: TGTGCCAGCAGCCACCGGGACAGGGGCCGCTACGAGCAGTACTTC. As protein: CASSHRDRGRYEQYF.

The genes are TRBV9 and TRBJ1-1, with D maybe TRBD1 (6 bases). Trimming stripped 4 bases from V and 1 base from J, with 11 bases between. This CDR3 contains 14 residues. Germline V gene data show CDR1 as SGDLS and CDR2 as YYNGEE. The CDR3 sequence: CASSPDSSNTEAFF. DNA for the CDR3: TGTGCCAGCAGCCCGGACAGCTCGAACACTGAAGCTTTCTTT. Drawing the rest from reference TRBV9 and TRBJ1-1, the complete variable domain is DSGVTQTPKHLITATGQRVTLRCSPRSGDLSVYWYQQSLDQGLQFLIQYYNGEERAKGNILERFSAQQFPDLHSELNLSSLELGDSALYFCASSPDSSNTEAFFGQGTRLTVV.

The chain uses TRBV13 and TRBJ1-5; D unresolved. This CDR3 region has 14 residues. V was shortened by 0 bases and J by 7 bases, with 10 bases between the two germline ends. Germline V gives CDR1 PRHDT, CDR2 FYEKMQ (reference sequence). CDR3 amino acids: CASSLGEREQPQHF. The CDR3, as DNA: TGTGCCAGCAGCTTAGGCGAAAGAGAGCAGCCCCAGCATTTT.